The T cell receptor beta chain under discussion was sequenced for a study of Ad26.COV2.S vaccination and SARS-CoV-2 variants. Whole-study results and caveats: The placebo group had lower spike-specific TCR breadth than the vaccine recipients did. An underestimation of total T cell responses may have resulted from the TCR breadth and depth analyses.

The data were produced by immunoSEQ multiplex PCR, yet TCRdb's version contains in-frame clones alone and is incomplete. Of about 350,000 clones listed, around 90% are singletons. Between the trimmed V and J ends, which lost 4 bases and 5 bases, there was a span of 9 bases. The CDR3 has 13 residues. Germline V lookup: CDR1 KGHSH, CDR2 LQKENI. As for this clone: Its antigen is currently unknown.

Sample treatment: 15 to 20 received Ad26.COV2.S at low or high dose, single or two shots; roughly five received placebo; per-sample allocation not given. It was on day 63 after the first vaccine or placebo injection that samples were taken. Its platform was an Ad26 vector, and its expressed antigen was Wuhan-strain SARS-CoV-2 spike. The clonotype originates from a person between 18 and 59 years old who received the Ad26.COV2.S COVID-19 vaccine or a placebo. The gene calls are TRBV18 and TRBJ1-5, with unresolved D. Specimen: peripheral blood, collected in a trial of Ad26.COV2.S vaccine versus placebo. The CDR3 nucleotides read TGTGCCAGCTCACTCAATGAAGATCAGCCCCAGCATTTT. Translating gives CASSLNEDQPQHF.